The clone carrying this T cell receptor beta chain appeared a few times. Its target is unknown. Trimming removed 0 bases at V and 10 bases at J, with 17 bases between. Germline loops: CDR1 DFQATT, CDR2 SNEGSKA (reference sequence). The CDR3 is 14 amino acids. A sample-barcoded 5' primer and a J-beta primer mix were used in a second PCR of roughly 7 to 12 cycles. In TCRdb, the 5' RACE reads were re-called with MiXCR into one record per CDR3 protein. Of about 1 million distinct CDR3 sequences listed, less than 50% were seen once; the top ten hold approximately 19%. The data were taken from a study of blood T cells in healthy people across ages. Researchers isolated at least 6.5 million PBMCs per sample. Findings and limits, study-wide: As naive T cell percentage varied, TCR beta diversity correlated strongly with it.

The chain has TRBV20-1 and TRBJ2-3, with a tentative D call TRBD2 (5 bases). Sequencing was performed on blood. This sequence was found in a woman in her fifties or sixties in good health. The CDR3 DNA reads TGCAGTGCTAGAGATCCGAGGGAAACTTTGCCGCAGTATTTT. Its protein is CSARDPRETLPQYF.